The 21 T cell receptor beta chains reported below all come from one sample, sequenced in a study of shared clonotypes between healthy human individuals. CD45RO-negative, CCR7-selected cells formed the naive CD8 fraction, which excluded terminally differentiated effector memory CD45RA+ cells. Clones were sequenced by immunoSEQ multiplex PCR, and TCRdb holds only the in-frame ones, with some missing. The sample records some 2.1 million clones, over 85% being singletons. Sequenced: naive CD8+ T cells sorted from blood. Receptors originate from a man between 18 and 35 years old in good health.

The chain links TRBV7-9 to TRBJ2-7, with D maybe TRBD1 (6 bases). CDR1 and CDR2 (germline): SEHNR, FQNEAQ (reference sequence). V lost 5 bases to trimming and J lost 2 bases, with 16 bases between them. The CDR3 length is 15 residues. The CDR3 nucleotides read TGTGCCAGCAGCCACAGGGTCTTATCGCCCTACGAGCAGTACTTC. Protein product: CASSHRVLSPYEQYF. The entire variable domain, with the rest obtained from reference TRBV7-9 and TRBJ2-7, is as follows: DTGVSQNPRHKITKRGQNVTFRCDPISEHNRLYWYRQTLGQGPEFLTYFQNEAQLEKSRLLSDRFSAERPKGSFSTLEIQRTEQGDSAMYLCASSHRVLSPYEQYFGPGTRLTVT.

The chain recombines TRBV15 with TRBJ1-1, with D possibly TRBD1 on 6 matching bases. Germline-derived CDR1 and CDR2 are LNHNV and YYDKDF (reference sequence). The CDR3 is 16 residues long. V was cut by 6 bases and J by 3 bases, with 20 bases left in between. Written as DNA, the CDR3 is TGTGCCACCAGTACACAGGGCAAATTGAAGGACACTGAAGCTTTCTTT. Amino acids: CATSTQGKLKDTEAFF.

The rearrangement links TRBV9 to TRBJ2-5; TRBD2 agrees at 7 bases. The V and J ends lost 3 bases and 2 bases, in that order; junction bases with no gene match: 7. This CDR3 region has 15 residues. The germline V gene encodes CDR1 SGDLS and CDR2 YYNGEE. CDR3 nucleotide sequence: TGTGCCAGCAGCGAGGGAGGGCAGAGACAAGAGACCCAGTACTTC. Protein product: CASSEGGQRQETQYF.

A remark on this clone: Additional DNA sequences in this sample encode the identical CDR3. This chain connects TRBV30 to TRBJ2-1; D is unresolved. CDR3 length equals 12 residues. Germline lookup yields CDR1 GTSNPN and CDR2 SVGIG (reference sequence). V was cut by 0 bases and J by 9 bases, with 9 bases left in between. The CDR3 loop reads CAWSVLRSEQFF. The CDR3 DNA is TGTGCCTGGAGTGTACTTCGATCTGAGCAGTTCTTC.

The rearrangement uses TRBV30 and TRBJ2-6; no firm D call. V gave up 3 bases and J gave up 4 bases, with 7 bases separating them. Germline CDR1 and CDR2: GTSNPN and SVGIG (reference sequence). The CDR3 totals 13 residues. The CDR3 spells CAWSPTGANVLTF. The CDR3 nucleotides are TGTGCCTGGAGCCCCACCGGGGCCAACGTCCTGACTTTC.

This clone was recorded once. The chain employs TRBV29-1 and TRBJ1-2, with TRBD1 as a possible D gene (5 bases). This CDR3 region has 14 residues. Deletions cut 0 bases from V and 3 bases from J, with 11 bases between. Germline V gene lookup returns CDR1 SQVTM and CDR2 ANQGSEA. The CDR3 protein is CSVEDWGRDYGYTF. CDR3 in DNA: TGCAGCGTTGAAGATTGGGGGAGAGACTATGGCTACACCTTC.

This clone was recorded once. V is TRBV30 and J is TRBJ1-2, with 7 positions matching TRBD1. The CDR3 consists of 12 residues. Germline assignment: CDR1 GTSNPN and CDR2 SVGIG (reference sequence). The V and J ends lost 1 base and 6 bases, in that order; junction bases with no gene match: 2. CDR3 region: CAWSAGTDGYTF. The CDR3 region has the DNA TGTGCCTGGAGTGCTGGGACAGATGGCTACACCTTC.

This clone was detected a few times. Other DNA sequences in the sample encode the same CDR3. The chain links TRBV27 to TRBJ2-2; no clear D. The CDR3 runs 13 residues. Between the trimmed V and J ends, which lost 5 bases and 0 bases, there was a span of 4 bases. The germline V gene encodes CDR1 MNHEY and CDR2 SMNVEV (reference sequence). The CDR3 loop is CASSLANTGELFF. CDR3 in DNA: TGTGCCAGCAGTCTGGCGAACACCGGGGAGCTGTTTTTT.

The chain joins TRBV6-5 to TRBJ2-7; 7 bases map to TRBD1. The length of the CDR3 is 15 residues. CDR1 is MNHEY and CDR2 is SVGAGI in the germline V gene. Trimming took 2 bases from V and 3 from J; bases not matched to a gene: 7. CDR3 amino acids: CASSYDWAGGYEQYF. The CDR3 coding sequence is TGTGCCAGCAGTTACGACTGGGCAGGGGGCTACGAGCAGTACTTC.

This chain connects TRBV28 to TRBJ2-1; D tentatively reads TRBD1 or TRBD2 (5 bases each). From germline, CDR1 is MDHEN and CDR2 SYDVKM. Trimming cost V 3 bases and J 3 bases, with 9 bases left between them. This CDR3 comprises 14 residues. The CDR3 DNA is TGTGCCAGCAGTTTGTGGGGGATCTACAATGAGCAGTTCTTC. Its translation: CASSLWGIYNEQFF.

The CDR3 DNA reads TGTGCCAGCCGGGACTGGGTCCAAGAGACCCAGTACTTC. This codes for CASRDWVQETQYF. The chain links TRBV25-1 to TRBJ2-5; weak D call: TRBD2 (6 bases). This CDR3 is 13 amino acids long. V lost 8 bases to trimming and J lost 1 base, with 11 bases between them. CDR1 is MGHDK and CDR2 is SYGVNS in the germline V gene.

The chain links TRBV6-5 to TRBJ2-7, with 10 bases matching TRBD2. This CDR3 comprises 16 residues. Germline V gene lookup returns CDR1 MNHEY and CDR2 SVGAGI. The ends lost 3 bases at V and 6 bases at J; junction bases unmatched: 11. The CDR3 DNA is TGTGCCAGCAGTTATTCGCAGCGGGAGGGCGGGCGCGAGCAGTACTTC. Translating gives CASSYSQREGGREQYF.

This chain links TRBV6-5 with TRBJ2-7, with D perhaps given as TRBD1 or TRBD2 (6 bases each). Germline V CDR1 and CDR2: MNHEY, SVGAGI. The CDR3 covers 16 residues. The V gene lost 0 bases and the J gene lost 6 bases, with 18 bases spanning the gap. CDR3 bases: TGTGCCAGCAGTTACTCAGCACGGGGGCTTGAGTCCGAGCAGTACTTC. The encoded protein is CASSYSARGLESEQYF.

V is TRBV10-3 and J is TRBJ2-7; D is perhaps TRBD2 (6 bases). This CDR3 is 17 amino acids long. Per the germline V gene, CDR1 is ENHRY and CDR2 is SYGVKD. Trimming removed 2 bases at V and 5 bases at J, with 22 bases between. This CDR3 reads CAISEPAAGGKGHEQYF. CDR3 nucleotides: TGTGCCATCAGTGAGCCTGCGGCAGGAGGGAAGGGGCACGAGCAGTACTTC.

As concerns this clone: Other DNA sequences in this specimen translate into the identical CDR3. J is TRBJ1-1 and V is TRBV27, with 9 positions matching TRBD1. Trimming cost V 5 bases and J 2 bases; bases outside gene matches: 3. The CDR3 length is 14 residues. Germline CDR1 MNHEY, CDR2 SMNVEV (reference sequence). The CDR3 nucleotides are TGTGCCAGCAGTCCGACAGGGGGAAACACTGAAGCTTTCTTT. Amino acids: CASSPTGGNTEAFF.

In regard to this clone: Germline is not matched at one junction end, which may reflect a read error. This specimen includes other DNA sequences encoding the same CDR3. The chain couples TRBV18 to TRBJ2-7; 10 bases fit TRBD2. Germline V gene data show CDR1 as KGHSH and CDR2 as LQKENI. The CDR3 is made up of 16 amino acids. The CDR3 is CASSPLPGLASYEQYF. The CDR3, as DNA: TGTGCCAGCTCACCACTGCCGGGACTAGCGTCGTACGAGCAATACTTC.

The chain links TRBV6-6 to TRBJ2-5, with TRBD1 matching over 7 bases. CDR1 is MNHNY and CDR2 is SVGAGI in the germline V gene (reference sequence). The CDR3 loop spans 14 amino acids. V lost 4 bases and J lost 9; bases outside the gene matches: 11. CDR3 protein: CASSLTGTLEAQYF. CDR3 nucleotide sequence: TGTGCCAGCAGTTTGACAGGGACCTTGGAGGCCCAGTACTTC.

This chain joins TRBV10-1 and TRBJ2-7, with D hard to call. Germline V gives CDR1 WNHNN, CDR2 SYGVQD (reference sequence). CDR3 size: 13 residues. V was clipped by 4 bases and J by 3 bases, with 10 bases between them. CDR3 in amino acids: CASSVSAGYEQYF. The CDR3 DNA is TGCGCCAGCAGTGTATCCGCAGGCTACGAGCAGTACTTC.

The chain recombines TRBV10-3 with TRBJ1-3, with D possibly being TRBD1 (5 bases). V lost 8 bases to trimming and J lost 2 bases, with 13 bases between them. This CDR3 spans 14 amino acids. Germline loops: CDR1 ENHRY, CDR2 SYGVKD. CDR3 residues: CAIDGGLAGNTIYF. DNA of the CDR3: TGTGCCATCGACGGGGGATTAGCTGGAAACACCATATATTTT.

Regarding this clone: Other DNA sequences in this specimen translate into the identical CDR3. This chain joins TRBV5-6 and TRBJ2-7; no reliable D call. V was trimmed by 2 bases and J by 2 bases, leaving 5 bases between them. The CDR3 covers 12 residues. Germline CDR1 reads SGHDT; CDR2 reads YYEEEE. The CDR3 loop reads CASSLLAYEQYF. CDR3 DNA: TGTGCCAGCAGCTTACTCGCCTACGAGCAGTACTTC.

This clone appeared a single time. V and J are TRBV27 and TRBJ2-1, with TRBD1 as a possible D gene (5 bases). V was clipped by 0 bases and J by 3 bases, with 9 bases between them. Per the germline V gene, CDR1 is MNHEY and CDR2 is SMNVEV (reference sequence). CDR3 size: 15 residues. This CDR3 reads CASSLSATVYNEQFF. DNA of the CDR3: TGTGCCAGCAGTTTATCGGCGACAGTCTACAATGAGCAGTTCTTC.